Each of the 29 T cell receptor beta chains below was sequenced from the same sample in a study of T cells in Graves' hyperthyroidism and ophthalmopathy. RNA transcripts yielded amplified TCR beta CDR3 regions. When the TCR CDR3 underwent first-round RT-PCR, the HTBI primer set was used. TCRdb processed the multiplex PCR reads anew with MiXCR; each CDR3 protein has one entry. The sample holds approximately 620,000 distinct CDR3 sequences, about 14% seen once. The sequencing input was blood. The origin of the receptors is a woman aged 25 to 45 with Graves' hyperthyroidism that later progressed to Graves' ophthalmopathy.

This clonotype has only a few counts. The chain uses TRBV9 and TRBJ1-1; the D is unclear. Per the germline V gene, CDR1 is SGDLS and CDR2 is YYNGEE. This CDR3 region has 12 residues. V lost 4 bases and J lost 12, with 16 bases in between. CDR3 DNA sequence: TGTGCCAGCAGCCCCGGTTTCCGTCAAACTTTCTTT. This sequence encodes CASSPGFRQTFF.

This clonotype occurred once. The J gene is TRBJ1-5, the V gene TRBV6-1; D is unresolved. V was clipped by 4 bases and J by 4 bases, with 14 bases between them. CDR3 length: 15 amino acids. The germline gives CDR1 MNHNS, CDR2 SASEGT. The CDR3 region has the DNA TGTGCCAGCAGTGTCCTAGGAGAAAGAAATCAGCCCCAGCATTTT. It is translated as CASSVLGERNQPQHF.

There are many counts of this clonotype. The CDR3 sequence: CAISEVERGETQYF. CDR3 DNA: TGTGCCATCAGTGAGGTAGAGAGAGGAGAGACCCAGTACTTC. The rearrangement joins TRBV10-3 to TRBJ2-5, with D unclear. The length of the CDR3 is 14 residues. Germline V CDR1 and CDR2: ENHRY, SYGVKD. Trimming removed 2 bases from V and 4 bases from J, with 11 bases in between.

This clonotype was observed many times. CDR3 loop: CASRPGTGGTEAFF. CDR3 bases: TGTGCCAGCAGGCCCGGGACAGGGGGCACTGAAGCTTTCTTT. This rearrangement joins TRBV28 to TRBJ1-1; 11 bases agree with TRBD1. Losses at the gene ends were 6 bases for V and 4 bases for J; bases not matched to a gene: 4. The CDR3 spans 14 residues. CDR1 MDHEN and CDR2 SYDVKM come from the germline V gene.

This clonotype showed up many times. DNA for the CDR3: TGTGCCTGGACCTTCCGCCCGGGGGGGATTGAAGCTTTCTTT. Amino acids: CAWTFRPGGIEAFF. The chain links TRBV30 to TRBJ1-1; perhaps TRBD1 as D (5 bases). The V and J ends lost 4 bases and 7 bases respectively, with 19 bases between them. The germline V gene has CDR1 GTSNPN and CDR2 SVGIG (reference sequence). This CDR3 region has 14 residues.

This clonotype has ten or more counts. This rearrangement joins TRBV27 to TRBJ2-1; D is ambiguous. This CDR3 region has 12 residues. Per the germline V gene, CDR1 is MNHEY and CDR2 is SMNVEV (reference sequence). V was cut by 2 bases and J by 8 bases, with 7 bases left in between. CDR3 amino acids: CASSLSEDEQFF. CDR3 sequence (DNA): TGTGCCAGCAGTTTAAGCGAAGATGAGCAGTTCTTC.

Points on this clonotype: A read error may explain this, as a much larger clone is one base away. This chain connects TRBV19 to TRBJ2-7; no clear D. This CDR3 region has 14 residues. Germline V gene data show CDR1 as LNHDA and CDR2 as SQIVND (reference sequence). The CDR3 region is CAGSISLASYEQYF. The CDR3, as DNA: TGTGCCGGTAGTATAAGCCTCGCGTCCTACGAGCAGTACTTC.

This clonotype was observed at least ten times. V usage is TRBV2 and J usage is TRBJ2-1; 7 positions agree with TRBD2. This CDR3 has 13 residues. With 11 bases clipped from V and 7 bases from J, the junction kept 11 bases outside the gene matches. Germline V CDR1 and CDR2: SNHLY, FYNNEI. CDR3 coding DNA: TGTGCCTGGGGAGAGGGAGCGGGGAATGAGCAGTTCTTC. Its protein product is CAWGEGAGNEQFF.

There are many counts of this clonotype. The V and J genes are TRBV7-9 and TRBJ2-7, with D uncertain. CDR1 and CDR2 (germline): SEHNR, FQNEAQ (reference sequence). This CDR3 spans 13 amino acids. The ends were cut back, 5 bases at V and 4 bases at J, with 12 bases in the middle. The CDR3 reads CASSVTSAYEQYF. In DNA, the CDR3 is TGTGCCAGCAGCGTTACTTCGGCTTACGAGCAGTACTTC. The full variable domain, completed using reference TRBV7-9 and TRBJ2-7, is DTGVSQNPRHKITKRGQNVTFRCDPISEHNRLYWYRQTLGQGPEFLTYFQNEAQLEKSRLLSDRFSAERPKGSFSTLEIQRTEQGDSAMYLCASSVTSAYEQYFGPGTRLTVT.

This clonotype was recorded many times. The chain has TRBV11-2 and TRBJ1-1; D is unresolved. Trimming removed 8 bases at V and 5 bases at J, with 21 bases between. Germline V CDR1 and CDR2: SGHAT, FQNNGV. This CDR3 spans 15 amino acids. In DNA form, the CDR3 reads TGTGCCAGCGCAAAACACAACTCCCCTGAGACTGAAGCTTTCTTT. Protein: CASAKHNSPETEAFF.

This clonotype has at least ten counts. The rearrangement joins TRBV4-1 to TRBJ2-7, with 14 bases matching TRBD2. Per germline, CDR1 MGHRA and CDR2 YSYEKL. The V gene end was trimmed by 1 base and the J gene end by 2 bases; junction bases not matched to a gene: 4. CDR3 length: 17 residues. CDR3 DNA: TGCGCCAGCAGCCAAGTGCGGACTAGCGGGAGGCCCTACGAGCAGTACTTC. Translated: CASSQVRTSGRPYEQYF.

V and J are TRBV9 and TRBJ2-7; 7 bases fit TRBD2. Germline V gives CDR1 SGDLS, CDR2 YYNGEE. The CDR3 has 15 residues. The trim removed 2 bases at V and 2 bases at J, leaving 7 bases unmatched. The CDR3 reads CASSVDLAAPYEQYF. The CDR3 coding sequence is TGTGCCAGCAGCGTCGATCTAGCGGCCCCCTACGAGCAGTACTTC.

In DNA, the CDR3 is TGTGCCAGCAGCCCATCTAAAACTACGTACCAAGAGACCCAGTACTTC. The encoded protein is CASSPSKTTYQETQYF. V usage is TRBV7-9 and J usage is TRBJ2-5; D is unresolved. The V gene lost 5 bases and the J gene lost 0 bases, with 16 bases spanning the gap. This CDR3 comprises 16 residues. Germline V CDR1 and CDR2: SEHNR, FQNEAQ (reference sequence).

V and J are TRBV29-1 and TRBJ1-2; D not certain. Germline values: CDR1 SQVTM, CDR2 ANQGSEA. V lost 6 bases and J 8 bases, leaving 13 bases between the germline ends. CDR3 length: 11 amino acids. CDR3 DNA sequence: TGCAGCGTCTACACGGCCTTCGGCTACACCTTC. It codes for CSVYTAFGYTF.

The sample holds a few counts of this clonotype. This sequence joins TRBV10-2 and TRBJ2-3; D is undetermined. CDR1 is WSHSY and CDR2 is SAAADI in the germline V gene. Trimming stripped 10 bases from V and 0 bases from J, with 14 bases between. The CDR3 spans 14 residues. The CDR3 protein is CATESPTSTDTQYF. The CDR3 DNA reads TGCGCCACCGAGTCCCCTACTAGCACAGATACGCAGTATTTT.

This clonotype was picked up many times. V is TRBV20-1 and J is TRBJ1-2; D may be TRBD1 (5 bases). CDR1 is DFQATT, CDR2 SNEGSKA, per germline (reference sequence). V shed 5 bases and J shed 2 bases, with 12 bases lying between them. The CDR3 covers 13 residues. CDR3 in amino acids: CSAPGEGNYGYTF. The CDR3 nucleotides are TGCAGTGCTCCCGGAGAGGGGAACTATGGCTACACCTTC.

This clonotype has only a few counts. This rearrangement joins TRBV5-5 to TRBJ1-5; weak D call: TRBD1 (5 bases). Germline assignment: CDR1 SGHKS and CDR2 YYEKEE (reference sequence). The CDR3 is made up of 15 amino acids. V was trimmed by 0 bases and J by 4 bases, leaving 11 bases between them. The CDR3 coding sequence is TGTGCCAGCAGCTTGGCCCCAGGGAGGAATCAGCCCCAGCATTTT. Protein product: CASSLAPGRNQPQHF.

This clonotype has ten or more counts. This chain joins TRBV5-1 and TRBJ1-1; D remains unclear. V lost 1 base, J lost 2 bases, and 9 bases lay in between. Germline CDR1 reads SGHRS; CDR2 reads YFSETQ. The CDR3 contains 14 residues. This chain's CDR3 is CASSLWELNTEAFF. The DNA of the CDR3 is TGCGCCAGCAGCTTGTGGGAATTAAACACTGAAGCTTTCTTT.

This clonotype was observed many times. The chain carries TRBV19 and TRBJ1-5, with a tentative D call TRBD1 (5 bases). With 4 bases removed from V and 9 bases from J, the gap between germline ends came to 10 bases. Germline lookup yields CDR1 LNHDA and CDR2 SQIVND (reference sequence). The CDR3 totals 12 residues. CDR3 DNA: TGTGCCAGTAGTACAGGGACTTCGCCCCAGCATTTT. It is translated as CASSTGTSPQHF.

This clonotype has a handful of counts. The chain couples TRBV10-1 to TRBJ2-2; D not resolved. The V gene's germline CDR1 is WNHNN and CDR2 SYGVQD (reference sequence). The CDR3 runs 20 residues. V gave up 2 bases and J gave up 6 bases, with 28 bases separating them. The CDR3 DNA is TGCGCCAGCAGTGAGATAAAAATAAGACATGGGGTATGGGGTCCCGGGGAGCTGTTTTTT. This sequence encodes CASSEIKIRHGVWGPGELFF.

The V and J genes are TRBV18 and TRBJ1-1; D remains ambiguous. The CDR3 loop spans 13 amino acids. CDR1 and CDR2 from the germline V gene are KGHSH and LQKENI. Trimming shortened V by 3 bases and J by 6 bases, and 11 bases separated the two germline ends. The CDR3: CASSPPGVPEAFF. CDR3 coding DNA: TGTGCCAGCTCACCCCCCGGGGTGCCTGAAGCTTTCTTT.

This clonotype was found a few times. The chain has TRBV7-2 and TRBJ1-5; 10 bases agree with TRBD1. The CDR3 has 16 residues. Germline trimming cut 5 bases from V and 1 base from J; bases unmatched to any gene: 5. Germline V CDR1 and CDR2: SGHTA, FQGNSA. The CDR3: CASSTDRGKSNQPQHF. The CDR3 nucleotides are TGTGCCAGCAGCACGGACAGGGGGAAGAGCAATCAGCCCCAGCATTTT.

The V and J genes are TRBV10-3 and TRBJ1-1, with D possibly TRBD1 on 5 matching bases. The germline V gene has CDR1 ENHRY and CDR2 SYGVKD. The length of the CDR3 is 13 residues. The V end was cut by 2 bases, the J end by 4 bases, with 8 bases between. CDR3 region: CAISEGGGTEAFF. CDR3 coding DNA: TGTGCCATCAGTGAGGGGGGGGGCACTGAAGCTTTCTTT.

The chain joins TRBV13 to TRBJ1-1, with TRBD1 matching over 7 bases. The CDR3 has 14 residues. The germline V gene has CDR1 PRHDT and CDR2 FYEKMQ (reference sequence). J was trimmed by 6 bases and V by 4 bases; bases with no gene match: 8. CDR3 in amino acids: CASSSSADRPEAFF. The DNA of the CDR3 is TGTGCCAGCAGCTCCTCCGCGGACAGGCCTGAAGCTTTCTTT.

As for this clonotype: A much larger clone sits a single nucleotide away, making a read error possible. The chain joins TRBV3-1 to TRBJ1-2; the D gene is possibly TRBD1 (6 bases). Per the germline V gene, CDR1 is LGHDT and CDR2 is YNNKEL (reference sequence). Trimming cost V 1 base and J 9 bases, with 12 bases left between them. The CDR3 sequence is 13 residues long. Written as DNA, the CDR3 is TGTGCCAGCAGCCAAGCGTTCAGGGGCAGCTACACCTTC. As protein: CASSQAFRGSYTF.

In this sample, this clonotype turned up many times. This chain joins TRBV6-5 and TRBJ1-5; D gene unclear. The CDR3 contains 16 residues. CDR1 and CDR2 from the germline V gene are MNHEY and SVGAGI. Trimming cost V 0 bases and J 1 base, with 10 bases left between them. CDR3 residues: CASSYSWGISNQPQHF. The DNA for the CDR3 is TGTGCCAGCAGTTACTCGTGGGGAATAAGCAATCAGCCCCAGCATTTT.

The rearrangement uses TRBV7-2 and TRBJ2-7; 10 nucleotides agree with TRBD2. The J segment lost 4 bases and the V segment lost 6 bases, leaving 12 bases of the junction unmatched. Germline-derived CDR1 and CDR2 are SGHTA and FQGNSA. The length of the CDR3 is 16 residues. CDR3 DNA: TGTGCCAGCAGTTCTTTAAGCGGGAGGGCCGGGTACGAGCAGTACTTC. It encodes CASSSLSGRAGYEQYF. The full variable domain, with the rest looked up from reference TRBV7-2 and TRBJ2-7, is GAGVSQSPSNKVTEKGKDVELRCDPISGHTALYWYRQSLGQGLEFLIYFQGNSAPDKSGLPSDRFSAERTGGSVSTLTIQRTQQEDSAVYLCASSSLSGRAGYEQYFGPGTRLTVT.

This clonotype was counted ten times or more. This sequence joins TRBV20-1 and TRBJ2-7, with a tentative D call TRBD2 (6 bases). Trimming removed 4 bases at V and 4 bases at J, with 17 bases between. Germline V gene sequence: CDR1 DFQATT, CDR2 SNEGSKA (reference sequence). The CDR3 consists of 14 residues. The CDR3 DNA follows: TGCAGTGCTACGCACCCTCGGAGCGGGTACGAGCAGTACTTC. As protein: CSATHPRSGYEQYF.

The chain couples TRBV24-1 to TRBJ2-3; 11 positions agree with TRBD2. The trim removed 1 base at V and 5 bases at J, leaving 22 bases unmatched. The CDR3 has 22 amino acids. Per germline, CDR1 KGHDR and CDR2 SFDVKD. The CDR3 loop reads CATSDLRKGIGLAGGFRDTQYF. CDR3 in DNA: TGTGCCACCAGTGATTTACGTAAGGGAATAGGGCTAGCGGGAGGTTTCCGAGATACGCAGTATTTT.